This T cell receptor beta chain was sequenced during a study of T cells in localized non-small cell lung cancer. Study-wide points: Heterogeneity remains possible because sequencing was limited to only one tumor region. Adjacent lung was found to contain a median about 50 of the top 100 tumor clones.

Concerning this clone: Its target is not known.

Clones were read by immunoSEQ multiplex PCR, and TCRdb kept only the in-frame ones, dropping some. Seen here are tens of thousands of clones, about 88% observed once, and the top ten hold 10%. Per the germline V gene, CDR1 is MDHEN and CDR2 is SYDVKM. Trimming pared 7 bases from V and 2 bases from J, leaving 12 bases between. The CDR3 loop spans 13 amino acids. This chain connects TRBV28 to TRBJ2-7; TRBD1 is a possible D gene (6 bases). The specimen was peripheral blood, collected before any cancer treatment. The receptor's source is a woman aged 35 to 75 with stage I lung adenocarcinoma. CDR3 sequence: CASTAGVTYEQYF. The CDR3 DNA follows: TGTGCCAGCACGGCAGGGGTCACCTACGAGCAGTACTTC.